This TCR beta chain is from a study of CD8+CD57+ T cells in acquired aplastic anemia. About the research overall: Across the sorted CD4+ and CD8+ cells, DNA amounts averaged approximately 3 ug.

Template material for TCR beta VDJ and CDR3 profiling consisted of genomic DNA. TCRdb recomputed calls from the reads with MiXCR, one row per CDR3 protein. The sample contains under 200,000 distinct CDR3 sequences, about 45% of which appear only once. The sample holds a few counts of this clonotype. A much larger clone lies a single base off, so this may be a read error. Patients selected for sequencing had displayed CD8+CD57+ cell expansion by flow cytometry. Everyone among the patients had severe acquired aplastic anemia. This TCR came from a human donor with aplastic anemia. The sample comprised sorted CD4+, CD8+, or CD8+CD57+ T cells (not recorded which) from PBMCs.

CDR3 nucleotide sequence: TGCAGTGCTACTCGCACCGGGACAGGGAGCACTGAAGCTTTCTTT. It codes for CSATRTGTGSTEAFF. The chain joins TRBV20-1 to TRBJ1-1, with 9 bases that match TRBD1. The CDR3 spans 15 residues. Losses at the gene ends were 4 bases for V and 4 bases for J; bases not matched to a gene: 10. The germline V gene encodes CDR1 DFQATT and CDR2 SNEGSKA (reference sequence).